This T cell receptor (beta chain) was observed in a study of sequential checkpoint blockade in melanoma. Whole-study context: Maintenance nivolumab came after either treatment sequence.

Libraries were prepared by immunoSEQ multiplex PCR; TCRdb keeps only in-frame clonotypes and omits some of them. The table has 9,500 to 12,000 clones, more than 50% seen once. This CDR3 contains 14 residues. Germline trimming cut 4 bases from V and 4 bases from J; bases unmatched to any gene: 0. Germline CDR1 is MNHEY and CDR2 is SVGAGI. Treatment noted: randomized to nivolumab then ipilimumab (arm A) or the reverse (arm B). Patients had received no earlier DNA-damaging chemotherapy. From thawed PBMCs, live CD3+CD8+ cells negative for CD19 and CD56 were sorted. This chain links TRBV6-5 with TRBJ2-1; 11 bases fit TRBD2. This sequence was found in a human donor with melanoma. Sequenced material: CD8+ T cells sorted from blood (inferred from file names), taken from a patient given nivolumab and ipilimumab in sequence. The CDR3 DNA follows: TGTGCCAGCAGTTTAGCGGGAGGGTACAATGAGCAGTTCTTC. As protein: CASSLAGGYNEQFF.